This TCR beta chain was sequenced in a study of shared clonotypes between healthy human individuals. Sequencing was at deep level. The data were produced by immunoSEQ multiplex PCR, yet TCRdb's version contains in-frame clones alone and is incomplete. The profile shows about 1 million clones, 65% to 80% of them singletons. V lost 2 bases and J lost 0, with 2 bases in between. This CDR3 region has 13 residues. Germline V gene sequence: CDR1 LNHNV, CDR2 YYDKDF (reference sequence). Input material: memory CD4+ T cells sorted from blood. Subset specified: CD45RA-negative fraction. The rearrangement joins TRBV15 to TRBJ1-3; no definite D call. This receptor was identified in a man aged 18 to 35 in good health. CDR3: CATSRTSGNTIYF. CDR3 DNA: TGTGCCACCAGCAGAACCTCTGGAAACACCATATATTTT.